The 3 T cell receptor beta chains below come from one sample, sequenced in a study of regulatory T cells in long-lasting Graves disease. Library construction for TCR beta used iRepertoire HTBI primers and Arm-PCR of CDR3 regions. TCRdb processed the multiplex PCR reads anew with MiXCR; each CDR3 protein has one entry. The data show about 310,000 distinct CDR3 sequences, with roughly a fifth seen just once and 56% held by the top ten. Time point in this sample: persistent/refractory GD, antithyroid drugs over 5 years with positive TRAb. From RNA extracted from PBMCs, the TCR library was made. This sample comprised peripheral blood mononuclear cells (PBMCs), obtained when the disease was refractory, from a patient treated with antithyroid drugs. The receptors were sampled from a female donor with Graves disease.

This clonotype was seen repeatedly, ten times or more. The CDR3 nucleotides read TGTGCCAGCAGCCGGTTGACAGGGGGAGCAGACACTGAAGCTTTCTTT. Its protein is CASSRLTGGADTEAFF. The chain employs TRBV7-9 and TRBJ1-1, with 9 nucleotides matching TRBD1. Germline loops: CDR1 SEHNR, CDR2 FQNEAQ (reference sequence). CDR3 length: 16 residues. J lost 3 bases, V lost 5 bases, and 10 bases had no gene match.

Ten or more counts support this clonotype. The J gene is TRBJ2-7, the V gene TRBV28; TRBD1 might be the D (5 bases). The CDR3 sequence is 14 residues long. In germline, CDR1 is MDHEN, CDR2 SYDVKM. Between the trimmed V and J ends, which lost 2 bases and 6 bases, there was a span of 14 bases. The CDR3 nucleotides read TGTGCCAGCAGTTTAGGGGCCGGGTGGGGCGAGCAGTACTTC. Protein product: CASSLGAGWGEQYF.

This chain connects TRBV7-2 to TRBJ2-3; D uncertain. The CDR3 extends over 14 amino acids. Germline assignment: CDR1 SGHTA and CDR2 FQGNSA. V was clipped by 4 bases and J by 4 bases, with 12 bases between them. The CDR3 loop is CASSSDKEPDTQYF. CDR3 in DNA: TGTGCCAGCAGCTCCGATAAGGAACCAGATACGCAGTATTTT.